This is a list of T cell receptor beta chains from one sample in a study of early T cells in non-severe SARS-CoV-2 infection. TCRdb re-derived calls from the 5' RACE reads in MiXCR, one entry per CDR3 protein. This sample has 79,000 or so distinct CDR3 sequences; 9.5% to 15% occur once, and the top ten carry about 1.1%. Input material: whole blood. The receptors here all came from an adult who was a healthcare worker with PCR-confirmed SARS-CoV-2 infection or an uninfected control (not recorded which). Each CDR3 is given with its conserved first and last residue. Fields, in order: D gene, clone size, V gene, J gene, CDR3 length, CDR3 protein, CDR3 DNA. A D gene is named only where the DNA matches it firmly. Size is omitted from some rows. Given values are once, few, many or a class for expanded clones.

>-|few|TRBV28|TRBJ2-3|14
CASSIQGRPDTQYF
TGTGCCAGCAGCATCCAGGGTCGCCCAGATACGCAGTATTTT
>TRBD2|-|TRBV5-6|TRBJ2-1|16
CASSLQRDRFYNEQFF
TGTGCCAGCAGCTTGCAGCGGGATAGGTTCTACAATGAGCAGTTCTTC
>-|few|TRBV29-1|TRBJ2-1|13
CSLLHFPDNEQFF
TGCAGCCTGCTACACTTTCCGGACAATGAGCAGTTCTTC
>-|-|TRBV18|TRBJ2-3|14
CASSAGRGTDTQYF
TGTGCCAGCTCGGCCGGGAGAGGCACAGATACGCAGTATTTT
>TRBD1|-|TRBV15|TRBJ1-2|14
CATSSDRADYGYTF
TGTGCCACCAGCAGCGACAGGGCTGACTATGGCTACACCTTC
>-|-|TRBV28|TRBJ1-1|11
CASSRRTEAFF
TGTGCCAGCAGTAGACGGACTGAAGCTTTCTTT
>-|many|TRBV28|TRBJ2-7|14
CASSLGGNPYEQYF
TGTGCCAGCAGTTTAGGCGGGAACCCCTACGAGCAGTACTTC
>TRBD2|few|TRBV5-1|TRBJ2-7|15
CVSSPTSGRAGEQYF
TGCGTCAGCAGCCCAACTAGCGGGAGGGCGGGCGAGCAGTACTTC
>-|many|TRBV28|TRBJ1-5|14
CASRTPDGAEPQHF
TGTGCCAGCAGGACACCGGACGGTGCAGAGCCCCAGCATTTT
>-|many|TRBV12-3/TRBV12-4|TRBJ1-2|17
CASSFVSRDTFNYGYTF
TGTGCCAGCAGTTTCGTCAGTCGGGACACCTTTAACTATGGCTACACCTTC
>-|-|TRBV6-2/TRBV6-3|TRBJ2-1|11
CASSRGGVQFF
TGTGCCAGCAGCCGGGGCGGTGTGCAGTTCTTC
>TRBD2|-|TRBV28|TRBJ2-1|15
CASSSGTSGRLGQFF
TGTGCCAGCAGTTCCGGGACTAGCGGGAGGCTGGGGCAGTTCTTC
>-|many|TRBV7-9|TRBJ2-1|16
CASSSTTGLSYNEQFF
TGTGCCAGCAGCTCCACGACAGGCCTTTCGTACAATGAGCAGTTCTTC
>-|few|TRBV7-9|TRBJ1-1|13
CASSQELLPSAFF
TGTGCCAGCAGCCAAGAACTATTACCTTCAGCTTTCTTT
>TRBD2|medium-sized|TRBV20-1|TRBJ2-5|16
CSARDGTSGLQETQYF
TGCAGTGCTAGAGATGGGACTAGCGGACTCCAAGAGACCCAGTACTTC
>TRBD1|many|TRBV7-2|TRBJ2-7|15
CASSSEGARTYEQYF
TGTGCCAGCAGCTCCGAGGGGGCTCGGACCTACGAGCAGTACTTC
>-|few|TRBV19|TRBJ2-7|13
CASSMGVSYEQYF
TGTGCCAGTAGTATGGGGGTCTCCTACGAGCAGTACTTC
>TRBD1|few|TRBV20-1|TRBJ1-4|13
CSARESGGEKLFF
TGCAGTGCTAGAGAGTCAGGGGGCGAAAAACTGTTTTTT
>-|few|TRBV10-3|TRBJ2-2|12
CAIMAPSGELFF
TGTGCCATCATGGCACCTTCCGGGGAGCTGTTTTTT
>-|few|TRBV19|TRBJ2-4|13
CASSMVQMDIQYF
TGTGCCAGTAGTATGGTACAGATGGACATTCAGTACTTC
>-|few|TRBV29-1|TRBJ2-4|14
CSVVQDLAKNIQYF
TGCAGCGTTGTACAGGATTTAGCCAAAAACATTCAGTACTTC
>-|-|TRBV10-3|TRBJ2-7|13
CAISPAGIYEQYF
TGTGCCATCAGCCCTGCGGGGATATACGAGCAGTACTTC
>-|-|TRBV6-2/TRBV6-3|TRBJ2-3|15
CASSLWVTGTDTQYF
TGTGCCAGCAGCTTGTGGGTCACCGGCACAGATACGCAGTATTTT
>-|-|TRBV7-9|TRBJ1-1|14
CASSVGLAGAEAFF
TGTGCCAGCAGCGTTGGGCTAGCGGGTGCTGAAGCTTTCTTT
>TRBD2|few|TRBV29-1|TRBJ2-7|18
CSVEQRQREALGPYEQYF
TGCAGCGTTGAACAAAGGCAGCGGGAGGCCCTAGGCCCCTACGAGCAGTACTTC
>TRBD2|few|TRBV10-3|TRBJ2-5|14
CAISIQRGQETQYF
TGTGCCATCAGTATCCAGCGGGGGCAAGAGACCCAGTACTTC
>TRBD1|few|TRBV12-3/TRBV12-4|TRBJ1-1|16
CASRKSLQGSYTEAFF
TGTGCCAGCAGGAAATCCCTACAGGGGTCTTACACTGAAGCTTTCTTT
>-|-|TRBV20-1|TRBJ2-1|12
CSARRLHNEQFF
TGCAGTGCTAGAAGACTACACAATGAGCAGTTCTTC
>-|few|TRBV19|TRBJ1-4|15
CASSPSSATNEKLFF
TGTGCCAGTAGTCCCTCATCGGCAACTAATGAAAAACTGTTTTTT
>TRBD1|few|TRBV7-9|TRBJ1-2|14
CASGGTGMDYGYTF
TGTGCCAGCGGGGGGACAGGGATGGACTATGGCTACACCTTC
>-|few|TRBV7-9|TRBJ2-3|14
CASRVTGDTDTQYF
TGTGCCAGCAGAGTAACAGGTGACACAGATACGCAGTATTTT
>-|many|TRBV4-3|TRBJ1-4|15
CASSQGPGSNEKLFF
TGCGCCAGCAGCCAAGGACCGGGGTCTAATGAAAAACTGTTTTTT
>-|many|TRBV29-1|TRBJ2-2|13
CSVARQNTGELFF
TGCAGCGTTGCAAGGCAGAACACCGGGGAGCTGTTTTTT
>TRBD1|few|TRBV6-5|TRBJ2-2|14
CASSGTENTGELFF
TGTGCCAGCAGCGGGACAGAGAACACCGGGGAGCTGTTTTTT
>TRBD2|-|TRBV11-2|TRBJ2-3|16
CASSLVAGGFTDTQYF
TGTGCCAGCAGCTTAGTAGCGGGGGGGTTCACAGATACGCAGTATTTT
>-|many|TRBV12-3/TRBV12-4|TRBJ1-1|12
CASSGENTEAFF
TGTGCCAGCAGTGGGGAGAACACTGAAGCTTTCTTT
>-|many|TRBV7-2|TRBJ2-1|14
CASSFRSPYNEQFF
TGTGCCAGCAGCTTTAGAAGCCCCTACAATGAGCAGTTCTTC
>-|many|TRBV6-5|TRBJ2-1|15
CASSRDWSSYNEQFF
TGTGCCAGCAGCCGTGACTGGAGCTCCTACAATGAGCAGTTCTTC
>-|many|TRBV3-1|TRBJ2-7|14
CASSHRGASGEQYF
TGTGCCAGCAGCCACAGGGGGGCTTCTGGCGAGCAGTACTTC
>TRBD1|many|TRBV29-1|TRBJ2-7|14
CSVRGTGLDIEQYF
TGCAGCGTTCGTGGGACAGGGCTCGATATAGAGCAGTACTTC
>-|many|TRBV20-1|TRBJ2-1|12
CSAGLASNEQFF
TGCAGTGCTGGCCTCGCTAGCAATGAGCAGTTCTTC
>-|few|TRBV20-1|TRBJ1-1|13
CSASAGLNTEAFF
TGCAGTGCTAGTGCAGGCCTAAACACTGAAGCTTTCTTT
>-|-|TRBV10-2|TRBJ2-6|17
CASSLGLSFSGANVLTF
TGCGCCAGCAGCCTGGGGCTATCCTTCTCTGGGGCCAACGTCCTGACTTTC
>TRBD1|many|TRBV12-3/TRBV12-4|TRBJ1-5|14
CASSPDRENQPQHF
TGTGCCAGCAGTCCGGACAGGGAAAATCAGCCCCAGCATTTT
>TRBD1|few|TRBV18|TRBJ1-1|15
CASSPPGQGSTEAFF
TGTGCCAGCTCACCACCGGGACAGGGTTCCACTGAAGCTTTCTTT
>-|few|TRBV28|TRBJ2-7|13
CASSTGTFYEQYF
TGTGCCAGCAGTACCGGGACATTCTACGAGCAGTACTTC
>TRBD2|few|TRBV20-1|TRBJ2-7|14
CSARELAGTYEQYF
TGCAGTGCTAGAGAACTAGCGGGGACCTACGAGCAGTACTTC
>-|few|TRBV10-2|TRBJ2-2|14
CASSESRVRGELFF
TGCGCCAGCAGTGAGTCGAGGGTTCGCGGGGAGCTGTTTTTT
>-|few|TRBV29-1|TRBJ2-1|13
CSVGRVGYNEQFF
TGCAGCGTTGGCAGGGTTGGGTACAATGAGCAGTTCTTC
>-|many|TRBV6-2/TRBV6-3|TRBJ2-2|14
CASRIGHNTGELFF
TGTGCCAGCAGAATCGGACACAACACCGGGGAGCTGTTTTTT
>TRBD2|-|TRBV14|TRBJ2-1|17
CASSQTPGTSGSGEQFF
TGTGCCAGCAGCCAAACCCCCGGGACTAGCGGGAGCGGGGAGCAGTTCTTC
>-|-|TRBV6-1|TRBJ1-5|13
CASTRDGNQPQHF
TGTGCCAGCACCCGAGACGGTAATCAGCCCCAGCATTTT
>-|many|TRBV7-9|TRBJ2-7|14
CASSLLQRNYEQYF
TGTGCCAGCAGCTTATTGCAAAGAAACTACGAGCAGTACTTC
>-|-|TRBV12-3/TRBV12-4|TRBJ2-6|13
CASSGPGANVLTF
TGTGCCAGCAGCGGACCTGGGGCCAACGTCCTGACTTTC
>-|-|TRBV29-1|TRBJ1-2|13
CSVGTNKPYGYTF
TGCAGCGTCGGAACTAACAAACCCTATGGCTACACCTTC
>TRBD1|-|TRBV29-1|TRBJ2-7|14
CSVFGQGDYYEQYF
TGCAGCGTCTTCGGACAGGGGGATTACTACGAGCAGTACTTC
>-|-|TRBV6-2/TRBV6-3|TRBJ2-7|13
CASSYKSGYEQYF
TGTGCCAGCAGTTACAAGAGCGGATACGAGCAGTACTTC
>-|few|TRBV7-2|TRBJ2-1|11
CASSGAIEQFF
TGTGCCAGCAGTGGGGCGATTGAGCAGTTCTTC
>-|many|TRBV6-1|TRBJ1-1|14
CASTPHAGKSEAFF
TGTGCCAGCACCCCCCATGCGGGGAAGTCTGAAGCTTTCTTT
>-|few|TRBV29-1|TRBJ1-2|15
CSVEDRGRGVYGYTF
TGCAGCGTTGAAGATCGTGGCAGGGGAGTCTATGGCTACACCTTC